This record covers a single TCR beta chain. Sequencing used cDNA as its template, made by extracting RNA and reverse transcribing it. Repertoires were generated with immunoSEQ multiplex PCR, while TCRdb's copy carries only in-frame clones and drops some. The sample contains about 100,000 clones, roughly 60% of which appear only once. This record comes from a study of CD8+ T cells in alopecia areata. A FACSAria was used to sort CD4+ and CD8+ T cells. These cells came from PBMCs. What was sequenced was CD8+ T cells sorted from blood. The clonotype was recovered from a human donor in good health.

CDR3 sequence: CASSPSGWTVLDYGYTF. The DNA for the CDR3 is TGTGCCAGCAGCCCCTCGGGTTGGACAGTCCTAGACTATGGCTACACCTTC. This chain connects TRBV9 to TRBJ1-2; tentative D call: TRBD1 (6 bases). This CDR3 contains 17 residues. The V gene's germline CDR1 is SGDLS and CDR2 YYNGEE. Between the trimmed V and J ends, which lost 4 bases and 3 bases, there was a span of 22 bases.